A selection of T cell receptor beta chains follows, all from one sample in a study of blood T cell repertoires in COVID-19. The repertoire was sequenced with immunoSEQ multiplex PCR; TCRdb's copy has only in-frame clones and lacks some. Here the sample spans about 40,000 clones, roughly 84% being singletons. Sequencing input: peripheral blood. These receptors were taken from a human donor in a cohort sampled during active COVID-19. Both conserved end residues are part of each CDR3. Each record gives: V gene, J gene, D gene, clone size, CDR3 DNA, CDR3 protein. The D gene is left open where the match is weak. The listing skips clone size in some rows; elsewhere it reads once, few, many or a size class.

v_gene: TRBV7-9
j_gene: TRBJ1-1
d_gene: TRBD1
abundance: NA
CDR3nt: TGTGCCAGCAGCACGACAGGGGGCACTGAAGCTTTCTTT
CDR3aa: CASSTTGGTEAFF

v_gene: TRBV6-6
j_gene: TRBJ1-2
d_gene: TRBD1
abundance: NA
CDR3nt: TGTGCCAGCAGTTTAGGGACAGGGTACTATGGCTACACCTTC
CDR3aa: CASSLGTGYYGYTF

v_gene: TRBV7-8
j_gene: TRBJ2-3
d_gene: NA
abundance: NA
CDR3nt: TGTGCCAGCAGCTTAGACGGGACTGGCGGGAATACGCAGTATTTT
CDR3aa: CASSLDGTGGNTQYF

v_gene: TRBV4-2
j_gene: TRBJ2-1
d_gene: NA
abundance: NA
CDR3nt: TGTGCCAGCAGCCAAGTGGGAGGGGGGCCCAACAATGAGCAGTTCTTC
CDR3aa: CASSQVGGGPNNEQFF

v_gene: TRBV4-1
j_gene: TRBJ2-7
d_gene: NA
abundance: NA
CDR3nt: TGCGCCAGCAGCCAAGATCCCGTGAGCTCCTACGAGCAGTACTTC
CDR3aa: CASSQDPVSSYEQYF

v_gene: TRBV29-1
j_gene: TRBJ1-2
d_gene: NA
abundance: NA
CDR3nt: TGCAGCGCCTGGCTTGGCTATGGCTACACCTTC
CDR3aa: CSAWLGYGYTF

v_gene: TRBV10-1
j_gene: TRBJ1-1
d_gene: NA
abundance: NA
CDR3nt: TGCGCCAGCAGTGAGGAGGCGGGAACCACTGAAGCTTTCTTT
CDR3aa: CASSEEAGTTEAFF

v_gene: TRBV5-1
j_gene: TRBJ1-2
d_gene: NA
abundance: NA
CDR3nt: TGCGCCAGCAGCCTGCAGGGTTGGGACTATGGCTACACCTTC
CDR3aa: CASSLQGWDYGYTF

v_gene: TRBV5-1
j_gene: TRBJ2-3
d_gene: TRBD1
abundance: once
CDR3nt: TGCGCCAGCCAATCGGGGACAGGGGGCGCGGATACGCAGTATTTT
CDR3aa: CASQSGTGGADTQYF

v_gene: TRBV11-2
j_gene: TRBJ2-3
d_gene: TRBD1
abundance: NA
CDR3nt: TGTGCCAGCAGCTTAAACAGGGGGACAGATACGCAGTATTTT
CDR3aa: CASSLNRGTDTQYF

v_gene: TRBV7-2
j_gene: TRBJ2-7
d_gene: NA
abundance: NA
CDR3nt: TGTGCCAGCAGCTTATCTGGTAGTTACGAGCAGTACTTC
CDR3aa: CASSLSGSYEQYF

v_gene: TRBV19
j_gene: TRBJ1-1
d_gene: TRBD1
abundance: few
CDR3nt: TGTGCCAGTAGTATTACAGGGGGCAGTTACACTGAAGCTTTCTTT
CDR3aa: CASSITGGSYTEAFF

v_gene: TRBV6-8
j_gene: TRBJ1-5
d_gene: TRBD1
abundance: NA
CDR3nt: TGTGCCAGCACGACTTTCGAGGGGGCGCGTCAGCCCCAGCATTTT
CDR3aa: CASTTFEGARQPQHF

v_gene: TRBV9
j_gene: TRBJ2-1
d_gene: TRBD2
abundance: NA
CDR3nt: TGTGCCAGCAGCCCCAGCGGGGGGGACAATGAGCAGTTCTTC
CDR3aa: CASSPSGGDNEQFF

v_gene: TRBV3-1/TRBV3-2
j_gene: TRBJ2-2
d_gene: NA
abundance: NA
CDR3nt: TGTGCCAGCAGGGGGGGCACCGGGGAGCTGTTTTTT
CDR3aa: CASRGGTGELFF

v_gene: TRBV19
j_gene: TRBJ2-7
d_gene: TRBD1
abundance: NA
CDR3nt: TGTGCCAGTAGTAAATCCGGGACAGGGGGCGCTTACGAGCAGTACTTC
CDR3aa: CASSKSGTGGAYEQYF

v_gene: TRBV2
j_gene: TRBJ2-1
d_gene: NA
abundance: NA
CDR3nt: TGTGCCAGCAGGAACCAGGGGGGTTCTGAGCAGTTCTTC
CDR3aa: CASRNQGGSEQFF

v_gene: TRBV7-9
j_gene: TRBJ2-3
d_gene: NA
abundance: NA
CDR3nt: TGTGCCAGCAGCTTAGGTGTTCAGTTCACAGATACGCAGTATTTT
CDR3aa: CASSLGVQFTDTQYF

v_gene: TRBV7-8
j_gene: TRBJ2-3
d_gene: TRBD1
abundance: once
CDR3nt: TGTGCCAGCAGCCCTAGGACAGGGGGCCTCACAGATACGCAGTATTTT
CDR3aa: CASSPRTGGLTDTQYF

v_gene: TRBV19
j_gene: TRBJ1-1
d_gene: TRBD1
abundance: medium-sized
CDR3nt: TGTGCCAGTAGTTTCGGACAGGGGCTTGAAGCTTTCTTT
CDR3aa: CASSFGQGLEAFF

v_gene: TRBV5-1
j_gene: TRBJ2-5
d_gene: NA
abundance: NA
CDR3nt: TGCGCCAGCAGCCGGGTGGGCGGGGAGGAGACCCAGTACTTC
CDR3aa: CASSRVGGEETQYF

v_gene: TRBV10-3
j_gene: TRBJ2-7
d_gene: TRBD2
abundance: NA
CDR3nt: TGTGCCATCAGTACTAGCGATAAATTCTACGAGCAGTACTTC
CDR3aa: CAISTSDKFYEQYF

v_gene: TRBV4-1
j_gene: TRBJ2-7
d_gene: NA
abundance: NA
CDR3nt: TGCGCCAGCAGCCAGAACAGGTTCGACGAGCAGTACTTC
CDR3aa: CASSQNRFDEQYF

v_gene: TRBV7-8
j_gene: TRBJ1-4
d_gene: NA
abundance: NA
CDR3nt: TGTGCCAGCAGCCCCCGGGGGGGGTTTAATGAAAAACTGTTTTTT
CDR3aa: CASSPRGGFNEKLFF

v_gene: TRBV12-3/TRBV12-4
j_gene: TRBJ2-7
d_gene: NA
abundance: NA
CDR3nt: TGTGCCAGCAGTTTAAAGGACAGAGAGCAGTACTTC
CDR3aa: CASSLKDREQYF

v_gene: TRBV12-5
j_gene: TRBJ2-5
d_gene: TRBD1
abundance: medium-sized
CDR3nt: TGTGCTAGTGGTTTGGGGGACAGTGATTTGTACCAAGAGACCCAGTACTTC
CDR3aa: CASGLGDSDLYQETQYF

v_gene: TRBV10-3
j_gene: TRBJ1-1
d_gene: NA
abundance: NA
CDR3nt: TGTGCCATCAAAGAAGGCGGACAAACGACTGAAGCTTTCTTT
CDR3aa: CAIKEGGQTTEAFF

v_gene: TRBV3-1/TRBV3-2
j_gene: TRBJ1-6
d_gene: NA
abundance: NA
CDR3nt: TGTGCCAGCAGAGAGCGGGGAAGCTATAATTCACCCCTCCACTTT
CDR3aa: CASRERGSYNSPLHF

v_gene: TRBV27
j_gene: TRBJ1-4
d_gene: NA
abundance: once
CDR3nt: TGTGCCAGCAGTTTAGAGGGGGTGGGAAAACTGTTTTTT
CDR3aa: CASSLEGVGKLFF

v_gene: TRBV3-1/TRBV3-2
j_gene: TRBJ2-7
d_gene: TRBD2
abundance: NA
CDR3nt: TGTGCCAGCAGCCAAGATGGGACTAGTCTCCACGAGCAGTACTTC
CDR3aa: CASSQDGTSLHEQYF

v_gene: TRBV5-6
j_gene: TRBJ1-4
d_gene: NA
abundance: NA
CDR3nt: TGTGCCAGCAGCTTGACGGGCAGGAGGGATGAAAAACTGTTTTTT
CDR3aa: CASSLTGRRDEKLFF

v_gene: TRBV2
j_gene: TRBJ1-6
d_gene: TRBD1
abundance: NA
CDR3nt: TGTGCCAGCAGTGAAGGACAGGGGTGGGGTTCACCCCTCCACTTT
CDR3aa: CASSEGQGWGSPLHF

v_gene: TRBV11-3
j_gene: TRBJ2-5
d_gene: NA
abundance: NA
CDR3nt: TGTGCCAGCAGCTTAGGCCCCATTAGAGGGTTGGAGGAGACCCAGTACTTC
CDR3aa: CASSLGPIRGLEETQYF

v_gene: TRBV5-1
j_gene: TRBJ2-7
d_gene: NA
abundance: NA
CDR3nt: TGCGCCAGCAGTCCGGAGGGCGGTTACGAGCAGTACTTC
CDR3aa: CASSPEGGYEQYF

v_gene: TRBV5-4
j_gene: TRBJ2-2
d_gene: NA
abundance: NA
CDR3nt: TGTGCCACAACCGGACAGAAGAACACCGGGGAGCTGTTTTTT
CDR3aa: CATTGQKNTGELFF

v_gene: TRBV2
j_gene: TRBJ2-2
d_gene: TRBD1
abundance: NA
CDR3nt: TGTGCCAGCAGCTCCGGGACAGCCACCGGGGAGCTGTTTTTT
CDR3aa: CASSSGTATGELFF

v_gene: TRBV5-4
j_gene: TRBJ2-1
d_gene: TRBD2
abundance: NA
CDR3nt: TGTGCCAGCAGCGCCCAAGGACGGGGGGGAAGCTCCTACAATGAGCAGTTCTTC
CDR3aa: CASSAQGRGGSSYNEQFF